These T cell receptor beta chains were read from a single sample in a study of T cells in tuberculosis. Generated by immunoSEQ multiplex PCR, the TCRdb table keeps only in-frame clones and is missing some. This table has 30,000 to 40,000 clones, under 95% appearing once. Specimen: PBMCs, collected at tuberculosis diagnosis. These receptors all stem from an adult with tuberculosis. Both conserved end residues are part of each CDR3. Each record gives: D gene, V gene, clone size, J gene, CDR3 protein, CDR3 DNA. A D gene is named only where the DNA matches it firmly. Not every row has a clone size; where given, it reads once, few, many or a size class.

>TRBD2|TRBV28|.|TRBJ2-7
CASSLASGSSYEQYF
TGTGCCAGCAGTTTAGCTAGCGGAAGCTCCTACGAGCAGTACTTC
>TRBD2|TRBV5-6|.|TRBJ2-7
CASSPRTSGGTSYEQYF
TGTGCCAGCAGCCCCCGGACTAGCGGGGGGACCTCCTACGAGCAGTACTTC
>TRBD2|TRBV9|.|TRBJ2-3
CASSATSGGAGTDTQYF
TGTGCCAGCAGCGCGACTAGCGGGGGGGCCGGGACAGATACGCAGTATTTT
>.|TRBV7-6|.|TRBJ2-7
CASSSGLPGDEQYF
TGTGCCAGCAGTTCCGGACTACCCGGGGACGAGCAGTACTTC
>TRBD1|TRBV5-1|once|TRBJ2-3
CASSLAPLRGRNTDTQYF
TGCGCCAGCAGCTTGGCCCCCCTGAGGGGGCGAAACACAGATACGCAGTATTTT
>.|TRBV2|.|TRBJ2-5
CASRGWGGSGQETQYF
TGTGCCAGCAGGGGATGGGGGGGCAGCGGCCAAGAGACCCAGTACTTC
>TRBD2|TRBV29-1|.|TRBJ2-1
CSVEQGSGGNEQFF
TGCAGCGTTGAACAGGGTTCGGGGGGCAATGAGCAGTTCTTC
>.|TRBV7-2|.|TRBJ2-7
CASSLARFYEQYF
TGTGCCAGCAGCTTAGCGCGTTTCTACGAGCAGTACTTC
>.|TRBV28|.|TRBJ1-5
CASKGGNQPQHF
TGTGCCAGCAAGGGGGGCAATCAGCCCCAGCATTTT
>.|TRBV2|.|TRBJ1-1
CASMTRTENTEAFF
TGTGCCAGCATGACCCGGACAGAGAACACTGAAGCTTTCTTT
>.|TRBV30|.|TRBJ2-1
CAWTAGNSYNEQFF
TGTGCCTGGACGGCAGGGAACTCCTACAATGAGCAGTTCTTC
>.|TRBV30|.|TRBJ1-1
CACRGFGPEAFF
TGTGCCTGCAGGGGTTTTGGGCCTGAAGCTTTCTTT
>.|TRBV28|medium-sized|TRBJ2-7
CASRTGEYEQYF
TGTGCCAGCAGGACGGGAGAATACGAGCAGTACTTC
>.|TRBV28|.|TRBJ1-1
CASSLPRTRMNTEAFF
TGTGCCAGCAGTTTGCCCAGGACTCGAATGAACACTGAAGCTTTCTTT
>TRBD1|TRBV6-5|few|TRBJ2-7
CASSYSRTGRGEQYF
TGTGCCAGCAGTTACTCGAGGACAGGGAGAGGCGAGCAGTACTTC
>TRBD1|TRBV4-1|.|TRBJ2-1
CASGTGGINEQFF
TGCGCCAGCGGCACAGGGGGGATTAATGAGCAGTTCTTC
>.|TRBV6-4|.|TRBJ2-7
CASSDEDSYEQYF
TGTGCCAGCAGTGACGAGGATTCCTACGAGCAGTACTTC
>.|TRBV10-2|.|TRBJ2-7
CASSERLAEQYF
TGCGCCAGCAGTGAGAGGCTAGCGGAGCAGTACTTC
>.|TRBV11-2|.|TRBJ2-2
CASSLDTVAGELFF
TGTGCCAGCAGCTTAGACACAGTGGCCGGGGAGCTGTTTTTT
>TRBD1|TRBV2|few|TRBJ2-2
CASSNLGQGYAGELFF
TGTGCCAGCTCGAACTTGGGACAGGGTTACGCCGGGGAGCTGTTTTTT
>.|TRBV5-1|.|TRBJ2-1
CASSFTGTYNEQFF
TGCGCCAGCAGCTTCACCGGGACCTACAATGAGCAGTTCTTC